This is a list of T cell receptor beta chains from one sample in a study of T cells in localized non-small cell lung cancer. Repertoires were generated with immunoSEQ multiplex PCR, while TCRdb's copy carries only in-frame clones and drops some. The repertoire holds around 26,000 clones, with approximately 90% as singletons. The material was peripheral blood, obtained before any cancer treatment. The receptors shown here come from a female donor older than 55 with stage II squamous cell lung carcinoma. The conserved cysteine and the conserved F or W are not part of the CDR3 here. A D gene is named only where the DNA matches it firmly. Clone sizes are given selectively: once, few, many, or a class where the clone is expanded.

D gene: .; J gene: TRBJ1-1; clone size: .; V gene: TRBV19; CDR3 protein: ASSISRGLSTEAF
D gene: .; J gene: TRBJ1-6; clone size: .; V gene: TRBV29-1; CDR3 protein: SAGRTVSGSYNSPLH
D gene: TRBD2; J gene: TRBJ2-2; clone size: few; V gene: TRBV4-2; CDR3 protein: ASSRSREVAGELF
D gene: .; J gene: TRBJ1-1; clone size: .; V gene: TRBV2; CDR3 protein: ASSEFVSPTEAF
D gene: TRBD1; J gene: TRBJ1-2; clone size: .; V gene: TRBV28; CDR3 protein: ASGTGGYGYT
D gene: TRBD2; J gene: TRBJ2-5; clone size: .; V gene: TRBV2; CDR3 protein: ASSPGSGGETQY
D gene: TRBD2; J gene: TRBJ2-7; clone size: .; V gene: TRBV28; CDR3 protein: ASRPGEGYSYEQY
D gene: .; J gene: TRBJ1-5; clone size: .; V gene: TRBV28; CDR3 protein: ASTDRYSNQPQH
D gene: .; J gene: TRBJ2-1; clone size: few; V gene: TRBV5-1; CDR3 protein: ASSLSGSSNNEQF
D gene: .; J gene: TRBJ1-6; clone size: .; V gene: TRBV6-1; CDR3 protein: ASSGQQLPNSPLH
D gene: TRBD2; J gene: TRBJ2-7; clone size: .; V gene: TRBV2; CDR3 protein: ASSDGLVREQY
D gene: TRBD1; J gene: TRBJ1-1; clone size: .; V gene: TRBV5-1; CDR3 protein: ASSWETGSTEAF
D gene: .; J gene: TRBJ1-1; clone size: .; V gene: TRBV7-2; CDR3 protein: ASTPRQILTEAF
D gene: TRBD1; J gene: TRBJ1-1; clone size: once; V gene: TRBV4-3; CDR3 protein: ASSRDRTGSSEAF
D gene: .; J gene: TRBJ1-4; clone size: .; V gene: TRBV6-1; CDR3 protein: ASSDLGVINEKLF
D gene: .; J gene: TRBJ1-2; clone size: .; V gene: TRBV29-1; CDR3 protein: SVDSRGVLGYT
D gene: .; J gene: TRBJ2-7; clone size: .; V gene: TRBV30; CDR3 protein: AWKRSGRYEQY
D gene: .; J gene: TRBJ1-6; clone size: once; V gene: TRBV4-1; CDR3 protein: ASSQESHSNSPLH
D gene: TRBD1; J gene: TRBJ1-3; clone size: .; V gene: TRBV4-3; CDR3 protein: ASSQEGQVGDTIY
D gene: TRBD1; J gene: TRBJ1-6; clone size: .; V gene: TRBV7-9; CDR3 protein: ASSLAGQGGSPLH
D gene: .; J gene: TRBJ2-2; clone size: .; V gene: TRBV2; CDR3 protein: ASTTTQGEGNTGELF
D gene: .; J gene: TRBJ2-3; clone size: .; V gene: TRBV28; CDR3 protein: ASSSSGLAGGLDTQY
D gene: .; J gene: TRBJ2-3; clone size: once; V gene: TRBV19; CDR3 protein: ASSLRGSTDTQY
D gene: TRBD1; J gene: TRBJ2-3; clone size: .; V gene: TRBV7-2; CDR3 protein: ASSYDRGTDTQY
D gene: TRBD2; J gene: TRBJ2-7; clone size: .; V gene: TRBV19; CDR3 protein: ASSLGDYSYEQY
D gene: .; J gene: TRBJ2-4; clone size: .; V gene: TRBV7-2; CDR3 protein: ASSLAPEPINIQY
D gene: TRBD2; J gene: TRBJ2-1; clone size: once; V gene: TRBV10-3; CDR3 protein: AISESRASGDNNEQF
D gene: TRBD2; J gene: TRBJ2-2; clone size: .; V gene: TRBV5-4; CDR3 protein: ASSWGTSGNTGELF
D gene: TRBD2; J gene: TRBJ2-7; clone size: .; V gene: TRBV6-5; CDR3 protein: ASSYPGGAYEQY
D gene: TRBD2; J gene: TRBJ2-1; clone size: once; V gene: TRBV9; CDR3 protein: ASSATSGSGYNEQF
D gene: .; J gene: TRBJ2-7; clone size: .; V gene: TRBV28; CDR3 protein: ASSPPGYEQY
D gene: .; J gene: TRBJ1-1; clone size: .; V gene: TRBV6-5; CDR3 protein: ASSPRQATNTEAF
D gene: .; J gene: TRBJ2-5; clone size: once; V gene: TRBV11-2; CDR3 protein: ASSLSTGKQTQY
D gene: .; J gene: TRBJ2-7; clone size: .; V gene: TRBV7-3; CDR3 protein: ASSPATGGPDEQY
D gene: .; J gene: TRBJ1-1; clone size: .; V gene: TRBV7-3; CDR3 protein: ASSPDMSSHTEAF
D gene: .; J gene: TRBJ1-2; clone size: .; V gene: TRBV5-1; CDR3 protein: ASSLSNSGASYGYT
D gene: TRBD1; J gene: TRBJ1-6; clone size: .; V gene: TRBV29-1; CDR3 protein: SASGTGSSPLH
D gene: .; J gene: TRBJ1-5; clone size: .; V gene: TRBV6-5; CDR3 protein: ASSDPDQPQH
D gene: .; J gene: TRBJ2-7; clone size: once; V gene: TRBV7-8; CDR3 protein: ASSVRDTAYEQY
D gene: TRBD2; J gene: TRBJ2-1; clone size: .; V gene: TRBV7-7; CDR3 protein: ASSDGGTYNEQF
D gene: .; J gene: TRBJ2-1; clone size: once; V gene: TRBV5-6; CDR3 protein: ASSLVSDSYNEQF